Below are 16 T cell receptor beta chains sequenced from a single sample in a study of monozygotic twins with inflammatory bowel disease. TCRdb re-called the 5' RACE reads and catalogs CDR3 proteins one per entry, DNA excluded. Its table lists approximately 330,000 distinct CDR3 sequences. Source material: blood. All receptors come from a human donor with ulcerative colitis or Crohn's disease, or a healthy co-twin of an affected twin (not recorded which).

The rearrangement uses TRBV24-1 and TRBJ2-1. The CDR3 covers 12 residues. In germline, CDR1 is KGHDR, CDR2 SFDVKD. The CDR3 here is CATRDSRNEQFF.

This sequence joins TRBV5-1 and TRBJ2-1; TCRdb selects TRBD2, and the lack of DNA leaves this call unchecked. The CDR3 is made up of 18 amino acids. The V gene's germline CDR1 is SGHRS and CDR2 YFSETQ. The CDR3: CASSLVVASGSSYNEQFF.

This chain connects TRBV10-1 to TRBJ2-7; with no DNA, the TCRdb D assignment of TRBD1 cannot be verified. Germline values: CDR1 WNHNN, CDR2 SYGVQD (reference sequence). This CDR3 comprises 14 residues. The CDR3 loop is CASSGGKEPYEQYF.

The chain couples TRBV5-1 to TRBJ2-7. The germline V gene encodes CDR1 SGHRS and CDR2 YFSETQ. The CDR3 has 13 residues. CDR3 sequence: CASSWGLAGEQYF. Combining the CDR3 with reference TRBV5-1 and TRBJ2-7 gives the whole variable domain KAGVTQTPRYLIKTRGQQVTLSCSPISGHRSVSWYQQTPGQGLQFLFEYFSETQRNKGNFPGRFSGRQFSNSRSEMNVSTLELGDSALYLCASSWGLAGEQYFGPGTRLTVT.

The chain couples TRBV11-2 to TRBJ2-7; the D call from TCRdb, TRBD2, cannot be confirmed without DNA. Germline assignment: CDR1 SGHAT and CDR2 FQNNGV. This CDR3 is built from 15 residues. The CDR3 reads CASSLVGRSLYEQYF.

The chain is built from TRBV3-1 and TRBJ2-3; TCRdb designates TRBD1, a call that cannot be tested without DNA. In germline, CDR1 is LGHDT, CDR2 YNNKEL (reference sequence). This CDR3 region has 13 residues. The CDR3 loop reads CASSQTDRGTQYF.

The chain has TRBV27 and TRBJ2-3. In germline, CDR1 is MNHEY, CDR2 SMNVEV (reference sequence). The CDR3 consists of 16 residues. This CDR3 reads CASNKGSFTGTDTQYF.

The chain has TRBV30 and TRBJ1-2; the TCRdb D gene call, TRBD1, has no DNA to confirm it. This CDR3 is 16 amino acids long. Germline CDR1 reads GTSNPN; CDR2 reads SVGIG (reference sequence). The CDR3: CAWSVLLGQGAYGYTF.

The chain carries TRBV5-1 and TRBJ2-2. The CDR3 is made up of 13 amino acids. Germline CDR1 SGHRS, CDR2 YFSETQ. CDR3 sequence: CASSLGRNRELFF.

This chain connects TRBV20-1 to TRBJ1-6; checking the TCRdb D call of TRBD1 is not possible without DNA. The CDR3 sequence is 15 residues long. The germline gives CDR1 DFQATT, CDR2 SNEGSKA (reference sequence). CDR3: CSASPIQGANSPLHF.

J is TRBJ1-1 and V is TRBV5-6; checking the TCRdb D call of TRBD1 is not possible without DNA. Germline V lookup: CDR1 SGHDT, CDR2 YYEEEE. The CDR3 is 18 residues long. The CDR3 loop reads CASSSLGDRGRGNTEAFF.

The rearrangement joins TRBV25-1 to TRBJ2-1; TCRdb gives TRBD2 as the D gene, but with no DNA this cannot be confirmed. The CDR3 consists of 12 residues. Germline V gene data show CDR1 as MGHDK and CDR2 as SYGVNS. CDR3 loop: CASRRASNEQFF.

The chain combines TRBV5-1 with TRBJ1-5; TCRdb picks TRBD1, but there is no DNA to check that call. The germline gives CDR1 SGHRS, CDR2 YFSETQ. The CDR3 extends over 16 amino acids. CDR3 amino acids: CASSSGTGNGNQPQHF.

This chain links TRBV2 with TRBJ1-1. The CDR3 extends over 12 amino acids. Germline-derived CDR1 and CDR2 are SNHLY and FYNNEI. The CDR3 here is CASSEQPPEAFF.

The chain joins TRBV5-1 to TRBJ2-2. The germline gives CDR1 SGHRS, CDR2 YFSETQ. This CDR3 is built from 14 residues. This CDR3 reads CASSLDANTGELFF.

The chain combines TRBV7-9 with TRBJ1-2; there is no DNA to check the TCRdb D call of TRBD1. The CDR3 is made up of 14 amino acids. Germline-derived CDR1 and CDR2 are SEHNR and FQNEAQ (reference sequence). CDR3 in amino acids: CASSFTGKRGGYTF. Full variable domain (missing parts from reference TRBV7-9 and TRBJ1-2): DTGVSQNPRHKITKRGQNVTFRCDPISEHNRLYWYRQTLGQGPEFLTYFQNEAQLEKSRLLSDRFSAERPKGSFSTLEIQRTEQGDSAMYLCASSFTGKRGGYTFGSGTRLTVV.